These 18 T cell receptor beta chains originate from one sample sequenced in a study of blood T cell repertoires in COVID-19. The table came from immunoSEQ multiplex PCR; TCRdb's copy has only in-frame clones and leaves some out. The sample shows some 330,000 clones, around 84% of them seen only once. Sequencing input: PBMCs or T cells enriched from blood (not recorded which). Source of these receptors: a young man who had recovered from COVID-19.

The chain has TRBV10-3 and TRBJ1-3; D remains ambiguous. V lost 3 bases and J lost 0, with 6 bases in between. Germline V gene sequence: CDR1 ENHRY, CDR2 SYGVKD. The CDR3 is made up of 14 amino acids. For the CDR3, the DNA is TGTGCCATCAGTGATGTCAACTCTGGAAACACCATATATTTT. Its protein product is CAISDVNSGNTIYF.

The chain couples TRBV21-1 to TRBJ1-2. TRBV21-1 has pseudogene status. The CDR3 loop spans 15 amino acids. This CDR3 is CASSPRRGESYGYTF. As DNA, the CDR3 is TGTGCCAGCAGCCCCAGGCGGGGGGAGAGCTATGGCTACACCTTC.

The chain employs TRBV5-1 and TRBJ1-6; perhaps TRBD1 as D (5 bases). From germline, CDR1 is SGHRS and CDR2 YFSETQ. The CDR3 sequence is 14 residues long. The V end lost 3 bases, the J end lost 9 bases, and 13 bases lay between the germline ends. The CDR3 loop reads CASSYSGKSSPLHF. CDR3 DNA: TGCGCCAGCAGCTACTCAGGGAAAAGTTCACCCCTCCACTTT.

The chain combines TRBV5-5 with TRBJ2-3, with 8 nucleotides matching TRBD1. Germline CDR1 is SGHKS and CDR2 is YYEKEE (reference sequence). V was pared by 3 bases and J by 4 bases, with 10 bases of the junction left unmatched. The CDR3 loop spans 16 amino acids. CDR3 coding DNA: TGTGCCAGCAGCTGGTTGACAGGGGATAGGCCAGATACGCAGTATTTT. Protein sequence: CASSWLTGDRPDTQYF.

V is TRBV27 and J is TRBJ1-4, with D perhaps TRBD1 (5 bases). V lost 1 base to trimming and J lost 8 bases, with 11 bases between them. Germline CDR1 MNHEY, CDR2 SMNVEV (reference sequence). This CDR3 is built from 14 residues. The CDR3 is CASSLYGAGEKLFF. The CDR3 DNA reads TGTGCCAGCAGTTTATACGGGGCGGGGGAAAAACTGTTTTTT.

DNA of the CDR3: TGCAGTGCTAGTCGCCCAGGGGTGAGCTATGGCTACACCTTC. This encodes CSASRPGVSYGYTF. V usage is TRBV20-1 and J usage is TRBJ1-2, with D maybe TRBD1 (6 bases). CDR3 length: 14 residues. With 3 bases removed from V and 4 bases from J, the gap between germline ends came to 15 bases. From germline, CDR1 is DFQATT and CDR2 SNEGSKA (reference sequence).

J is TRBJ2-3 and V is TRBV24-1; D is perhaps TRBD2 (6 bases). Trimming took off 3 bases at V and 4 bases at J, with 13 bases between the two ends. The CDR3 is 15 residues long. CDR1 KGHDR and CDR2 SFDVKD come from the germline V gene. CDR3 in amino acids: CATSDPGLSADTQYF. CDR3 nucleotides: TGTGCCACCAGTGATCCGGGACTTTCAGCAGATACGCAGTATTTT.

The chain has TRBV6-5 and TRBJ1-4; TRBD1 is a possible D gene (5 bases). Trimming stripped 6 bases from V and 3 bases from J, with 14 bases between. This CDR3 comprises 15 residues. Germline lookup yields CDR1 MNHEY and CDR2 SVGAGI. CDR3 sequence: CASRGGPVSNEKLFF. CDR3 sequence (DNA): TGTGCCAGCAGGGGGGGACCCGTCTCTAATGAAAAACTGTTTTTT.

This rearrangement joins TRBV7-6 to TRBJ2-5, with 9 bases lining up with TRBD2. The ends lost 2 bases at V and 4 bases at J; junction bases unmatched: 8. The CDR3 extends over 16 amino acids. CDR1 and CDR2 (germline): SGHVS, FNYEAQ. The CDR3 DNA reads as TGTGCCAGCAGCTTAAATAGCGGGAGAATGGTAGAGACCCAGTACTTC. This encodes CASSLNSGRMVETQYF.

V usage is TRBV11-2 and J usage is TRBJ1-1, with a possible D match to TRBD1 (6 bases). The CDR3 covers 14 residues. Trimming pared 2 bases from V and 5 bases from J, leaving 12 bases between. The V gene's germline CDR1 is SGHAT and CDR2 FQNNGV. The DNA of the CDR3 is TGTGCCAGCAGCTTAACAGGGATGGGGACTGAAGCTTTCTTT. Amino acid sequence: CASSLTGMGTEAFF.

CDR3 bases: TGTGCCAGCAGCTCTCAGTCACATAGCAATCAGCCCCAGCATTTT. Its translation is CASSSQSHSNQPQHF. The chain employs TRBV7-2 and TRBJ1-5, with no clear D. The CDR3 sequence is 15 residues long. The V gene lost 4 bases and the J gene lost 0 bases, with 10 bases spanning the gap. The germline V gene encodes CDR1 SGHTA and CDR2 FQGNSA. The full variable domain, completed using reference TRBV7-2 and TRBJ1-5, is GAGVSQSPSNKVTEKGKDVELRCDPISGHTALYWYRQSLGQGLEFLIYFQGNSAPDKSGLPSDRFSAERTGGSVSTLTIQRTQQEDSAVYLCASSSQSHSNQPQHFGDGTRLSIL.

The rearrangement links TRBV25-1 to TRBJ2-7; D gene ambiguous. This CDR3 spans 15 amino acids. V was clipped by 1 base and J by 4 bases, with 14 bases between them. Germline values: CDR1 MGHDK, CDR2 SYGVNS. CDR3 coding DNA: TGTGCCAGCAGTGAATCGGGTGGAGCAGTTTACGAGCAGTACTTC. As protein: CASSESGGAVYEQYF.

This clone was counted once. The V gene is TRBV25-1, the J gene TRBJ1-4, with TRBD1 matching 7 bases. This CDR3 comprises 15 residues. With V trimmed by 6 bases and J by 0 bases, 4 bases remained unmatched. The germline V gene has CDR1 MGHDK and CDR2 SYGVNS. The CDR3 here is CASSRDSATNEKLFF. In DNA, the CDR3 is TGTGCCAGCAGCAGGGACAGTGCAACTAATGAAAAACTGTTTTTT.

The chain has TRBV11-2 and TRBJ2-7; TRBD1 agrees at 7 bases. Germline loops: CDR1 SGHAT, CDR2 FQNNGV. This CDR3 has 12 amino acids. Trimming took 5 bases from V and 9 from J; bases not matched to a gene: 7. CDR3 amino acids: CASSGQEPWQYF. In nucleotides, the CDR3 is TGTGCCAGCAGCGGACAGGAGCCTTGGCAGTACTTC.

This chain joins TRBV6-5 and TRBJ1-1; the match to TRBD1 covers 9 bases. The CDR3 is made up of 15 amino acids. J gave up 0 bases and V 4 bases, and 3 bases lay outside the gene matches. Germline CDR1 is MNHEY and CDR2 is SVGAGI. The CDR3 nucleotides are TGTGCCAGCAGTTTACAGGGGGCCCTGAACACTGAAGCTTTCTTT. Amino acids: CASSLQGALNTEAFF.

The chain is built from TRBV6-6 and TRBJ1-2; no definite D call. The CDR3 runs to 13 residues. Per the germline V gene, CDR1 is MNHNY and CDR2 is SVGAGI (reference sequence). V was pared by 2 bases and J by 7 bases, with 11 bases between. CDR3 nucleotides: TGTGCCAGCAGTTACGGGCCAGGCAGTGGCTACACCTTC. Its protein product is CASSYGPGSGYTF.

This clone was observed a few times. The chain uses TRBV30 and TRBJ1-1; D unresolved. Trimming removed 0 bases at V and 5 bases at J, with 25 bases between. Germline CDR1 is GTSNPN and CDR2 is SVGIG (reference sequence). The CDR3 covers 18 residues. CDR3 bases: TGTGCCTGGAGTGTAATTTCCTCTAGCGGGAGGGTAGGGACTGAAGCTTTCTTT. Its protein product is CAWSVISSSGRVGTEAFF.

This rearrangement joins TRBV19 to TRBJ2-7; no firm D call. Germline lookup yields CDR1 LNHDA and CDR2 SQIVND (reference sequence). The V end was cut by 4 bases, the J end by 2 bases, with 12 bases between. This CDR3 contains 14 residues. The CDR3, as DNA: TGTGCCAGTAGTACGTCTCCCTCCGCCTACGAGCAGTACTTC. This codes for CASSTSPSAYEQYF.